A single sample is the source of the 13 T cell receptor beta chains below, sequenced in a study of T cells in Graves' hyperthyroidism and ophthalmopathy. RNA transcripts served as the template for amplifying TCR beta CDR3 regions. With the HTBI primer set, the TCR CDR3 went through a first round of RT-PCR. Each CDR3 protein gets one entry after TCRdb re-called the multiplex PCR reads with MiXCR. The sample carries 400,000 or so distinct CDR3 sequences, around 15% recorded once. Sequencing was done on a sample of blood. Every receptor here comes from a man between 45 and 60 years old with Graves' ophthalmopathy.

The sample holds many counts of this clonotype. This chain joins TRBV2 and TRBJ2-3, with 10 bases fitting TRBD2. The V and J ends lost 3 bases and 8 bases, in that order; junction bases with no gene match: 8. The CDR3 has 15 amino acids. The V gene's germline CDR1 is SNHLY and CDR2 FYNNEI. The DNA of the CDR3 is TGTGCCAGCAGTGATAAGCGGGAGGGCCTAGGTACGCAGTATTTT. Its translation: CASSDKREGLGTQYF.

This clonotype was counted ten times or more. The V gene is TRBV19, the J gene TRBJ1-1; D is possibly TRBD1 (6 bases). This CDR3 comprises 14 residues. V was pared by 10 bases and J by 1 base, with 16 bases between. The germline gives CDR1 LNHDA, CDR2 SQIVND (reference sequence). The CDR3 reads CATIHDRSNTEAFF. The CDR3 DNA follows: TGTGCCACCATACACGACAGGTCGAACACTGAAGCTTTCTTT.

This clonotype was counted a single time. Written as DNA, the CDR3 is TGTGCCAGCAGCTCCCCGGCCCAACAAGAGACCCAGTACTTC. It yields the protein CASSSPAQQETQYF. The V call is TRBV11-2, the J call TRBJ2-5, with no clear D. Germline V gene sequence: CDR1 SGHAT, CDR2 FQNNGV. The CDR3 sequence is 14 residues long. V shed 4 bases and J shed 2 bases, with 11 bases lying between them.

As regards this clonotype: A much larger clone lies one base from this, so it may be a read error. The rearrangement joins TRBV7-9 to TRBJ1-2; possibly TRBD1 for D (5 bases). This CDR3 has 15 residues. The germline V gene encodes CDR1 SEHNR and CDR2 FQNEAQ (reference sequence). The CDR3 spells CASSLAPVGITGYIF. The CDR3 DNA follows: TGTGCCAGCAGCTTAGCCCCCGTAGGGATCACAGGCTACATCTTC.

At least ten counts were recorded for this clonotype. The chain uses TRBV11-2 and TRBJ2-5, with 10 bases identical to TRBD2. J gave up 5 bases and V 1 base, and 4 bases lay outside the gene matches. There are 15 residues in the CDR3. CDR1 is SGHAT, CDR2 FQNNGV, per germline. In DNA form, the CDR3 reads TGTGCCAGCAGCTTAGGGCTAGCGGGAGTGGAGACCCAGTACTTC. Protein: CASSLGLAGVETQYF.

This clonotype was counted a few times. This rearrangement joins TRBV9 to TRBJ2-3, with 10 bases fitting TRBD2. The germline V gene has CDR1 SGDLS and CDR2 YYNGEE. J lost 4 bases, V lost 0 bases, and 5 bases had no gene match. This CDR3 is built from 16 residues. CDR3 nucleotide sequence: TGTGCCAGCAGCGTAGGCCTAGCGGGAGCGCCAGATACGCAGTATTTT. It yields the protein CASSVGLAGAPDTQYF.

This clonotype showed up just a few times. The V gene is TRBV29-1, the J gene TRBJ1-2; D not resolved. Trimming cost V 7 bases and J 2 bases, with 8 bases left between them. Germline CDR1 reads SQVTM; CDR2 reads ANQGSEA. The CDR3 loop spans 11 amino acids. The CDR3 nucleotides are TGCAGCGCCGCCGAGAACTATGGCTACACCTTC. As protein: CSAAENYGYTF.

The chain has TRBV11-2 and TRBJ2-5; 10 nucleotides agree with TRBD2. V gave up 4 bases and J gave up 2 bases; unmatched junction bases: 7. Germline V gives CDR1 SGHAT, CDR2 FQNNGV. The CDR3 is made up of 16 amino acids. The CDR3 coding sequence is TGTGCCAGCAGCTGGCCGTCTAGCGGGAGTCAAGAGACCCAGTACTTC. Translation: CASSWPSSGSQETQYF.

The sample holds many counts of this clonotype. This CDR3 reads CASSLGASFYHEQFF. The CDR3 DNA sequence: TGCGCCAGCAGCTTAGGGGCTAGCTTTTACCATGAGCAGTTCTTC. The chain employs TRBV5-1 and TRBJ2-1; TRBD1 or TRBD2 may be the D gene (5 bases each). The CDR3 contains 15 residues. Trimming stripped 2 bases from V and 8 bases from J, with 17 bases between. Germline V lookup: CDR1 SGHRS, CDR2 YFSETQ. The entire variable domain, with the rest obtained from reference TRBV5-1 and TRBJ2-1, is as follows: KAGVTQTPRYLIKTRGQQVTLSCSPISGHRSVSWYQQTPGQGLQFLFEYFSETQRNKGNFPGRFSGRQFSNSRSEMNVSTLELGDSALYLCASSLGASFYHEQFFGPGTRLTVL.

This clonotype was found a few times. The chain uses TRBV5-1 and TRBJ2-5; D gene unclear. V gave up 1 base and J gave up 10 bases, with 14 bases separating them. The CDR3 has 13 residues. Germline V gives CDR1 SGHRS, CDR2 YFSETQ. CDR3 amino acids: CASSLSTDLDQYF. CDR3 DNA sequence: TGCGCCAGCAGCTTGAGTACAGACTTGGACCAGTACTTC.

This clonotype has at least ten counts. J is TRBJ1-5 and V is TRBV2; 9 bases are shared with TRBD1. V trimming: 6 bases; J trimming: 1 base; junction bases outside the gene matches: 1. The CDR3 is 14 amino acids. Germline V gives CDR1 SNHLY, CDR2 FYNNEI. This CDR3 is CASRGQGSNQPQHF. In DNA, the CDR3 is TGTGCCAGCAGGGGACAGGGCAGCAATCAGCCCCAGCATTTT.

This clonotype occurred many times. The CDR3 DNA is TGTGCCAGCAGCTTACCAGGAAATGAGCAGTTCTTC. Translated: CASSLPGNEQFF. The V gene is TRBV12-3 or TRBV12-4, the J gene TRBJ2-1, with D unresolved. V was trimmed by 6 bases and J by 7 bases, leaving 10 bases between them. The length of the CDR3 is 12 residues.

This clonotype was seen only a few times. CDR3 sequence (DNA): TGCAGCGTTGCCTTGGACAACTCCTACGAGCAGTACTTC. It encodes CSVALDNSYEQYF. The chain has TRBV29-1 and TRBJ2-7; perhaps TRBD1 as D (5 bases). The V gene's germline CDR1 is SQVTM and CDR2 ANQGSEA. CDR3 length: 13 amino acids. V was clipped by 4 bases and J by 0 bases, with 10 bases between them.